Each of the 30 T cell receptor beta chains below was sequenced from the same sample in a study of blood T cells in healthy people across ages. The second PCR ran roughly 6 to 11 cycles with a sample-barcoded 5' primer and J-beta primers. TCRdb re-called the 5' RACE reads through MiXCR, storing one row per CDR3 protein. The table shows some 1.4 million distinct CDR3 sequences, with roughly 40% occurring only once. The specimen was blood. The receptor source for this set is a woman aged 18-29 years in good health.

The chain combines TRBV30 with TRBJ1-2; D is uncertain. The CDR3 length is 14 residues. CDR1 is GTSNPN and CDR2 is SVGIG in the germline V gene (reference sequence). V was trimmed by 2 bases and J by 6 bases, leaving 16 bases between them. The CDR3 sequence: CAWSHSFDPHGYTF. In DNA form, the CDR3 reads TGTGCCTGGAGTCACTCTTTTGACCCTCATGGCTACACCTTC.

The rearrangement joins TRBV4-1 to TRBJ1-5; D is unclear. Germline-derived CDR1 and CDR2 are MGHRA and YSYEKL. Trimming removed 0 bases from V and 9 bases from J, with 6 bases in between. The CDR3 is 12 residues long. The CDR3 here is CASSQDLGPQHF. The CDR3 DNA is TGCGCCAGCAGCCAAGATTTAGGGCCCCAGCATTTT.

The J gene is TRBJ1-1, the V gene TRBV20-1; D not resolved. CDR1 and CDR2 from the germline V gene are DFQATT and SNEGSKA (reference sequence). The CDR3 extends over 13 amino acids. V lost 5 bases, J lost 2 bases, and 12 bases lay in between. CDR3: CSALGLFNTEAFF. Written as DNA, the CDR3 is TGCAGTGCTCTAGGACTCTTTAACACTGAAGCTTTCTTT.

This sequence joins TRBV10-1 and TRBJ2-1; D may be TRBD1 (6 bases). The CDR3 is made up of 15 amino acids. The germline V gene has CDR1 WNHNN and CDR2 SYGVQD (reference sequence). Trimming left V 2 bases short and J 4 bases short, with 12 bases between. CDR3 sequence: CASSEGGVRYNEQFF. DNA for the CDR3: TGCGCCAGCAGTGAGGGGGGCGTAAGGTACAATGAGCAGTTCTTC.

V usage is TRBV11-1 and J usage is TRBJ2-7; unclear D gene. CDR1 SGHAT and CDR2 FQDESV come from the germline V gene (reference sequence). The length of the CDR3 is 14 residues. Trimming pared 6 bases from V and 3 bases from J, leaving 15 bases between. Here the CDR3 DNA reads TGTGCCAGCAGTAAGGGTCCACCTGACTACGAGCAGTACTTC. This gives the protein CASSKGPPDYEQYF.

The rearrangement links TRBV10-3 to TRBJ2-6, with TRBD2 as a possible D gene (6 bases). The V gene lost 6 bases and the J gene lost 2 bases, with 14 bases spanning the gap. Germline V lookup: CDR1 ENHRY, CDR2 SYGVKD. The CDR3 spans 16 residues. The CDR3 sequence: CAISWTGEAGANVLTF. CDR3 coding DNA: TGTGCCATCAGCTGGACGGGGGAAGCTGGGGCCAACGTCCTGACTTTC.

The chain combines TRBV5-1 with TRBJ1-3; maybe TRBD1 (5 bases). Trimming shortened V by 4 bases and J by 0 bases, and 17 bases separated the two germline ends. The CDR3 runs to 17 residues. Looked up from germline, CDR1 is SGHRS and CDR2 is YFSETQ. The CDR3 loop reads CASSRSGTASSGNTIYF. CDR3 nucleotide sequence: TGCGCCAGCAGCCGTTCCGGGACGGCGAGCTCTGGAAACACCATATATTTT.

The chain couples TRBV15 to TRBJ2-1, with unresolved D. Trimming removed 1 base at V and 7 bases at J, with 5 bases between. CDR1 and CDR2 (germline): LNHNV, YYDKDF (reference sequence). The CDR3 extends over 12 amino acids. The CDR3 loop reads CATSRGPNEQFF. As DNA, the CDR3 is TGTGCCACCAGCAGAGGCCCAAATGAGCAGTTCTTC. Using reference TRBV15 and TRBJ2-1 for the parts outside the CDR3, the full variable domain is DAMVIQNPRYQVTQFGKPVTLSCSQTLNHNVMYWYQQKSSQAPKLLFHYYDKDFNNEADTPDNFQSRRPNTSFCFLDIRSPGLGDTAMYLCATSRGPNEQFFGPGTRLTVL.

The rearrangement uses TRBV27 and TRBJ2-7; 15 bases align to TRBD2. The CDR3 runs to 17 residues. Germline CDR1 reads MNHEY; CDR2 reads SMNVEV (reference sequence). The ends lost 4 bases at V and 6 bases at J; junction bases unmatched: 10. The CDR3 loop is CASSSGLAGGPWAEQYF. In DNA, the CDR3 is TGTGCCAGCAGTTCCGGACTAGCGGGAGGGCCTTGGGCCGAGCAGTACTTC.

This clonotype showed up just a few times. The chain is built from TRBV15 and TRBJ1-2; D ambiguous. Germline CDR1 reads LNHNV; CDR2 reads YYDKDF (reference sequence). Trimming removed 0 bases from V and 5 bases from J, with 10 bases in between. The CDR3 runs 14 residues. The CDR3 DNA follows: TGTGCCACCAGCAGAGAGGTAGCTGTTTATGGCTACACCTTC. Protein: CATSREVAVYGYTF.

This chain connects TRBV12-3 or TRBV12-4 to TRBJ2-2; TRBD1 or TRBD2 may be the D gene (5 bases each). The CDR3 is 15 residues long. V was pared by 3 bases and J by 3 bases, with 11 bases between. The CDR3 loop is CASSFGGPHTGELFF. The CDR3 DNA follows: TGTGCCAGCAGTTTTGGGGGACCACACACCGGGGAGCTGTTTTTT.

This clonotype was picked up a small number of times. The chain is built from TRBV20-1 and TRBJ2-6; D might be TRBD1 or TRBD2, each matching 5 bases. V was clipped by 5 bases and J by 0 bases, with 20 bases between them. The CDR3 is 18 amino acids. From germline, CDR1 is DFQATT and CDR2 SNEGSKA (reference sequence). This CDR3 reads CSALGGVGARSGANVLTF. The CDR3 bases are TGCAGTGCTCTAGGAGGAGTCGGGGCACGCTCTGGGGCCAACGTCCTGACTTTC.

The chain couples TRBV6-1 to TRBJ1-1, with D perhaps TRBD1 (6 bases). Trimming cost V 2 bases and J 1 base, with 11 bases left between them. The CDR3 runs to 15 residues. The germline CDR1 and CDR2 sequences are MNHNS and SASEGT. This chain's CDR3 is CASSENRGANTEAFF. CDR3 in DNA: TGTGCCAGCAGTGAAAATCGGGGGGCGAACACTGAAGCTTTCTTT.

This clonotype was recorded a few times. The CDR3 here is CASSFKHEQFF. In DNA, the CDR3 is TGTGCCAGCAGCTTTAAACATGAGCAGTTCTTC. The chain links TRBV11-2 to TRBJ2-1, with unresolved D. There are 11 residues in the CDR3. Trimming removed 3 bases from V and 8 bases from J, with 5 bases in between. CDR1 is SGHAT and CDR2 is FQNNGV in the germline V gene.

This clonotype was counted a few times. CDR3 amino acids: CASRTKARETQYF. CDR3 DNA sequence: TGTGCCAGCAGGACCAAGGCAAGGGAGACCCAGTACTTC. The chain carries TRBV21-1 and TRBJ2-5. TRBV21-1 is marked as a pseudogene. This CDR3 is built from 13 residues.

This chain joins TRBV27 and TRBJ1-2; a possible D gene is TRBD1 (6 bases). This CDR3 is 15 amino acids long. The V end was cut by 5 bases, the J end by 4 bases, with 17 bases between. The germline V gene has CDR1 MNHEY and CDR2 SMNVEV (reference sequence). CDR3 sequence: CASSPRPGETYGYTF. CDR3 sequence (DNA): TGTGCCAGCAGTCCAAGGCCAGGGGAAACCTATGGCTACACCTTC.

The chain recombines TRBV4-1 with TRBJ2-5; D gene unclear. Trimming shortened V by 1 base and J by 0 bases, and 9 bases separated the two germline ends. The CDR3 extends over 15 amino acids. CDR1 and CDR2 (germline): MGHRA, YSYEKL. The CDR3 DNA is TGCGCCAGCAGCCAAGCACTCCGGGACCAAGAGACCCAGTACTTC. Residues: CASSQALRDQETQYF.

The rearrangement uses TRBV27 and TRBJ2-7, with TRBD2 matching 9 bases. CDR1 MNHEY and CDR2 SMNVEV come from the germline V gene (reference sequence). V trimming: 0 bases; J trimming: 2 bases; junction bases outside the gene matches: 11. CDR3 length: 18 residues. CDR3 nucleotide sequence: TGTGCCAGCAGTTTATCCTGGCCTAGCGGGATCTTGGCCTACGAGCAGTACTTC. Amino acid sequence: CASSLSWPSGILAYEQYF.

This clonotype turned up a few times. The chain has TRBV20-1 and TRBJ2-7; TRBD2 matches 11 bases. CDR3 size: 17 residues. The J segment lost 4 bases and the V segment lost 3 bases, leaving 14 bases of the junction unmatched. In germline, CDR1 is DFQATT, CDR2 SNEGSKA (reference sequence). CDR3 region: CSARVAGGPPAGYEQYF. CDR3 nucleotides: TGCAGTGCTAGGGTAGCGGGGGGGCCTCCCGCCGGATACGAGCAGTACTTC.

J is TRBJ2-7 and V is TRBV20-1, with 8 positions matching TRBD2. V lost 3 bases to trimming and J lost 1 base; unmatched junction nucleotides: 8. Germline values: CDR1 DFQATT, CDR2 SNEGSKA (reference sequence). This CDR3 is 15 amino acids long. CDR3 in DNA: TGCAGTGCTAGGGCGCAGACTAGCGCTTCCTACGAGCAGTACTTC. Protein product: CSARAQTSASYEQYF.

The CDR3 sequence: CATSDPTASTGSYETQYF. The CDR3 nucleotides are TGTGCCACCAGTGACCCGACCGCTTCGACAGGGTCCTACGAGACCCAGTACTTC. V and J are TRBV24-1 and TRBJ2-5; 7 bases line up with TRBD1. Germline V gene lookup returns CDR1 KGHDR and CDR2 SFDVKD. The CDR3 is 18 residues long. Trimming took 4 bases from V and 5 from J; bases not matched to a gene: 18.

A note on this clonotype: This could be a read error, since a much larger clone is one nucleotide away. This chain links TRBV5-5 with TRBJ2-7; 9 bases align to TRBD1. The closer fit of TRBJ2-5 to the DNA end suggests the J call may be wrong. Germline CDR1 reads SGHKS; CDR2 reads YYEKEE (reference sequence). The CDR3 consists of 14 residues. This chain's CDR3 is CTSSTRTGEETQYF. CDR3 DNA: TGTACCAGCAGCACAAGGACAGGGGAGGAGACCCAGTACTTC.

This clonotype was counted between two and nine times. The V call is TRBV28, the J call TRBJ2-4; the D gene is possibly TRBD1 (5 bases). Germline lookup yields CDR1 MDHEN and CDR2 SYDVKM. The length of the CDR3 is 13 residues. Trimming pared 10 bases from V and 7 bases from J, leaving 17 bases between. DNA of the CDR3: TGTGCCACTGCCGGCAGGCCAGGGAACATTCAGTACTTC. It specifies CATAGRPGNIQYF.

In its sample, this clonotype was seen many times. One end of the junction fails to match germline, which may point to a read error. The chain uses TRBV5-1 and TRBJ2-1; perhaps TRBD1 as D (6 bases). This CDR3 is built from 14 residues. Germline assignment: CDR1 SGHRS and CDR2 YFSETQ. The CDR3 is CASSSGQSYNEQFF. CDR3 DNA sequence: TGTGCCAGCAGCTCCGGACAGAGCTACAATGAGCAGTTCTTC.

The J gene is TRBJ2-3, the V gene TRBV7-9; 8 nucleotides align to TRBD2. CDR3 size: 17 residues. Trimming cost V 4 bases and J 3 bases; bases outside gene matches: 12. CDR1 is SEHNR, CDR2 FQNEAQ, per germline (reference sequence). The chain's CDR3 is CASSSGAASGYTDTQYF. The CDR3 DNA sequence: TGTGCCAGCAGCTCCGGGGCGGCTAGCGGGTATACAGATACGCAGTATTTT.

The chain links TRBV20-1 to TRBJ2-7; possible D gene TRBD2, 5 bases. The end of the DNA is better explained by TRBJ2-5, so the J call may be wrong. Per germline, CDR1 DFQATT and CDR2 SNEGSKA (reference sequence). This CDR3 comprises 13 residues. For the CDR3, the DNA is TGCAGTTCCCTGCTCCGGGGACAAGAGACCCAGTACTTC. It translates to CSSLLRGQETQYF.

The J gene is TRBJ2-7, the V gene TRBV3-1; D perhaps matches TRBD1 (6 bases). V was trimmed by 1 base and J by 0 bases, leaving 10 bases between them. The length of the CDR3 is 15 residues. The germline V gene encodes CDR1 LGHDT and CDR2 YNNKEL (reference sequence). The CDR3 DNA is TGTGCCAGCAGCCAAGGGGCAGGGGACTCCTACGAGCAGTACTTC. Its translation is CASSQGAGDSYEQYF.

This chain links TRBV6-5 with TRBJ1-2; D gene ambiguous. V lost 6 bases to trimming and J lost 3 bases, with 14 bases between them. This CDR3 region has 14 residues. Germline V gene sequence: CDR1 MNHEY, CDR2 SVGAGI. CDR3 in amino acids: CASSRDGKDYGYTF. DNA for the CDR3: TGTGCCAGCAGCCGAGACGGCAAAGACTATGGCTACACCTTC.

For the CDR3, the DNA is TGCGCCAGCAGCAAAAGGACAGGGGGCTTTGGGATTCAGTACTTC. This sequence encodes CASSKRTGGFGIQYF. V is TRBV5-1 and J is TRBJ2-4; 11 positions match TRBD1. Germline V gene sequence: CDR1 SGHRS, CDR2 YFSETQ. The CDR3 sequence is 15 residues long. Unmatched junction bases numbered 10, after V lost 4 bases and J lost 10 bases.

This clonotype occurred a few times. The CDR3: CASSPVQAEKAFF. The CDR3 DNA reads as TGTGCCAGCTCACCGGTACAGGCGGAGAAAGCTTTCTTT. V is TRBV18 and J is TRBJ1-1; TRBD1 is a possible D gene (5 bases). Germline CDR1 KGHSH, CDR2 LQKENI. V was trimmed by 3 bases and J by 9 bases, leaving 14 bases between them. CDR3 length: 13 residues.